A single T cell receptor beta chain is shown here with its context. PCR was performed a second time for about 7 to 12 cycles using a sample-barcoded 5' primer and a J-beta primer mix. Via MiXCR, TCRdb re-called the 5' RACE reads, giving one row per CDR3 protein. The sample shows roughly 1.5 million distinct CDR3 sequences, 42% of them seen only once. The sample is drawn from a study of blood T cells in healthy people across ages. Germline loops: CDR1 SGHTA, CDR2 FQGNSA. The CDR3 runs to 17 residues. The germline V and J ends were trimmed by 2 bases and 8 bases, with 21 bases remaining between them. Every donor provided around 9.5 milliliters of peripheral blood. Per sample, extraction of total RNA gave at least 5.5 micrograms in every case.

This TCR came from a woman younger than 35 in good health. Sequenced material: blood. V is TRBV7-2 and J is TRBJ1-4, with TRBD1 as a possible D gene (6 bases). Here the CDR3 DNA reads TGTGCCAGCAGCTTAATCCCCACCGGGACAACCCCGGAAAAACTGTTTTTT. Protein: CASSLIPTGTTPEKLFF.